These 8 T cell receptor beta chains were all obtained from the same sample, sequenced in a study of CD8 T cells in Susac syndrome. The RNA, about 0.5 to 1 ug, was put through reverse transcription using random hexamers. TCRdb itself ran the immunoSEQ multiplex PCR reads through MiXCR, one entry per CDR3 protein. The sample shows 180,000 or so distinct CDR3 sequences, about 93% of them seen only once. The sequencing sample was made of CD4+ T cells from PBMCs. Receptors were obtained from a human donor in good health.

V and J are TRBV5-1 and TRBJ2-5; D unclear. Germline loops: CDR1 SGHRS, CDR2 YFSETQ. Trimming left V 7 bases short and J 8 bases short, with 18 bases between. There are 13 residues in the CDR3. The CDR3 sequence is CASGSTGPDTQYF. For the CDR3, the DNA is TGCGCCAGCGGCTCGACTGGGCCAGATACCCAGTACTTC.

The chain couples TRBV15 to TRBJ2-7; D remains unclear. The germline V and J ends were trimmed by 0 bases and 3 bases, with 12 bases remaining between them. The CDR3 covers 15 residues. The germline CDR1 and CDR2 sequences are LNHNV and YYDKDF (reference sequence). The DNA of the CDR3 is TGTGCCACCAGCAGAGATTGGATGGGTGGCTACGAGCAGTACTTC. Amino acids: CATSRDWMGGYEQYF.

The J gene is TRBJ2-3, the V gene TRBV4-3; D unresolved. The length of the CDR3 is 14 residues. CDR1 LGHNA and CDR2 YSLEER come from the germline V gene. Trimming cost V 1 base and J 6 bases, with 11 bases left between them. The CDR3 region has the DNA TGCGCCAGCAGCCAAGCTTATCCCCCGGATACGCAGTATTTT. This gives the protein CASSQAYPPDTQYF.

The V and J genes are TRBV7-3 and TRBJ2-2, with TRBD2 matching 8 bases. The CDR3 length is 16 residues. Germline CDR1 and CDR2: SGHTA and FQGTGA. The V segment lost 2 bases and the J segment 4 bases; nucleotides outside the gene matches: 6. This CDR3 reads CASSLHPGGSTGELFF. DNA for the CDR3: TGTGCCAGCAGCTTACACCCGGGGGGGTCCACCGGGGAGCTGTTTTTT.

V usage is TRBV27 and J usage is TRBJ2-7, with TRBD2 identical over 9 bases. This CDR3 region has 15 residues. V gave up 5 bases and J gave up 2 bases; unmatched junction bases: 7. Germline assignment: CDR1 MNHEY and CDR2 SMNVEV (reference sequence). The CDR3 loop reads CASSLGLAAPYEQYF. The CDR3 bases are TGTGCCAGCAGTCTGGGACTAGCTGCGCCCTACGAGCAGTACTTC.

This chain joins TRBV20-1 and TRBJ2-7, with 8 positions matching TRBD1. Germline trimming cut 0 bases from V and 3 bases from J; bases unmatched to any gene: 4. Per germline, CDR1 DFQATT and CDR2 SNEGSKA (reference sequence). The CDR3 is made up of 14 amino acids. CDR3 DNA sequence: TGCAGTGCTAGAGAGGCCGGGACAGGCTACGAGCAGTACTTC. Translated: CSAREAGTGYEQYF.

CDR3 residues: CASSAGDGSYNEQFF. The CDR3 DNA reads as TGTGCCAGCAGCGCGGGGGACGGGTCCTACAATGAGCAGTTCTTC. The chain carries TRBV9 and TRBJ2-1, with a possible D match to TRBD2 (6 bases). The V gene lost 3 bases and the J gene lost 1 base, with 11 bases spanning the gap. Germline V CDR1 and CDR2: SGDLS, YYNGEE. The length of the CDR3 is 15 residues.

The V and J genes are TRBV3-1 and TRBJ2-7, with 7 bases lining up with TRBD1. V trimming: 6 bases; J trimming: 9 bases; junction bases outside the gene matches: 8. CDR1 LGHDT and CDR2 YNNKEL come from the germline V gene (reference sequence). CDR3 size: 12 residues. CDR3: CASSLTRDRQYF. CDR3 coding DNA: TGTGCCAGCAGTCTCACCCGGGACAGGCAGTACTTC.